Listed below are T cell receptor beta chains from one sample, sequenced in a study of Ad26.COV2.S vaccination and SARS-CoV-2 variants. Using immunoSEQ multiplex PCR, the repertoire was profiled, and TCRdb retains in-frame clones only, with some absent. The profile shows about 370,000 clones, 89% of them singletons. This sample comprised peripheral blood, obtained in a trial of Ad26.COV2.S vaccine versus placebo. These receptors were obtained from a person aged 18-65 years who received the Ad26.COV2.S COVID-19 vaccine or a placebo. Each CDR3 is given with its conserved first and last residue. D genes are given only for firm matches. Rows may omit the clone size; those that give it use once, few, many or a size class.

TRBJ1-5,.,TRBV7-8,TRBD1,CASSAGTGILPQHF,TGTGCCAGCAGCGCTGGGACAGGGATTCTGCCCCAGCATTTT
TRBJ1-1,.,TRBV25-1,.,CASGPGGLNTEAFF,TGTGCCAGCGGGCCCGGAGGATTGAACACTGAAGCTTTCTTT
TRBJ2-1,.,TRBV7-6,TRBD2,CASSLRGLARSSSSYNEQFF,TGTGCCAGCAGCTTAAGAGGACTAGCGAGGTCCTCGAGCTCCTACAATGAGCAGTTCTTC
TRBJ1-6,few,TRBV4-3,.,CASSRTYSPLHF,TGCGCCAGCAGCCGAACGTATTCACCCCTCCACTTT
TRBJ2-5,.,TRBV4-1,TRBD1,CASSQPGTGKTQYF,TGCGCCAGCAGCCAGCCTGGGACAGGAAAGACCCAGTACTTC
TRBJ1-5,.,TRBV2,.,CASSLPGGQPQHF,TGTGCCAGCAGTTTGCCAGGAGGGCAGCCCCAGCATTTT
TRBJ2-1,.,TRBV24-1,.,CATSDPGSYNEQFF,TGTGCCACCAGTGATCCAGGGTCCTACAATGAGCAGTTCTTC
TRBJ2-5,once,TRBV6-6,TRBD1,CASRGQGLLETQYF,TGTGCCAGCAGGGGACAGGGGTTGCTTGAGACCCAGTACTTC
TRBJ2-7,.,TRBV5-1,.,CASSLASGSRREQYF,TGCGCCAGCAGCTTGGCTTCTGGGAGCCGTCGCGAGCAGTACTTC
TRBJ2-1,.,TRBV7-9,TRBD2,CASSLDGGLESGQFF,TGTGCCAGCAGCTTAGATGGGGGACTAGAATCGGGGCAGTTCTTC
TRBJ1-4,.,TRBV7-9,.,CASSLEDEKLFF,TGTGCCAGCAGCCTCGAGGACGAAAAACTGTTTTTT
TRBJ2-2,.,TRBV5-1,TRBD1,CASSRDRANTGELFF,TGCGCCAGCAGTCGTGACAGGGCGAACACCGGGGAGCTGTTTTTT
TRBJ2-7,.,TRBV11-2,.,CASSLVRLGNEQYF,TGTGCCAGCAGCTTAGTCCGACTAGGAAACGAGCAGTACTTC
TRBJ2-4,.,TRBV7-2,TRBD2,CASSFGGSGGNIQYF,TGTGCCAGCAGCTTCGGCGGGAGCGGAGGAAACATTCAGTACTTC
TRBJ1-1,.,TRBV7-8,.,CASSLRGWGTEAFF,TGTGCCAGCAGCTTACGGGGGTGGGGCACTGAAGCTTTCTTT
TRBJ2-3,once,TRBV5-1,.,CASSLGWTPTSTDTQYF,TGCGCCAGCAGCTTGGGGTGGACTCCCACTAGCACAGATACGCAGTATTTT
TRBJ1-2,.,TRBV7-2,.,CASSGRTGTTDGYTF,TGTGCCAGCAGCGGCAGGACCGGGACAACAGATGGCTACACCTTC
TRBJ2-1,.,TRBV5-1,.,CASSFQRDSSRSYNEQFF,TGCGCCAGCAGCTTCCAGCGGGACAGTAGCCGCTCCTACAATGAGCAGTTCTTC
TRBJ1-3,.,TRBV10-3,.,CAISPDSSGNTIYF,TGTGCCATCAGTCCGGACAGCTCTGGAAACACCATATATTTT
TRBJ2-1,.,TRBV7-6,TRBD2,CASSSGLAGGGGEQFF,TGTGCCAGCAGCTCCGGACTAGCGGGAGGAGGTGGGGAGCAGTTCTTC
TRBJ1-5,.,TRBV24-1,.,CATSDLGQNQPQHF,TGTGCCACCAGTGACCTCGGACAGAATCAGCCCCAGCATTTT
TRBJ1-2,.,TRBV11-2,TRBD1,CASSKGQDYGYTF,TGTGCCAGCAGCAAAGGACAGGACTATGGCTACACCTTC
TRBJ1-6,.,TRBV7-8,TRBD1,CASSSWTGRGDSPLHF,TGTGCCAGCAGCTCCTGGACAGGGCGGGGGGATTCACCCCTCCACTTT
TRBJ2-1,.,TRBV5-4,.,CASSPLGAATYNEQFF,TGTGCCAGCAGCCCCCTAGGAGCGGCTACCTACAATGAGCAGTTCTTC
TRBJ2-7,.,TRBV10-1,.,CASWNGGAYEQYF,TGCGCCAGCTGGAATGGGGGTGCCTACGAGCAGTACTTC
TRBJ2-1,.,TRBV9,TRBD2,CASSTRGTSGSSYNEQFF,TGTGCCAGCAGCACCCGCGGGACTAGCGGGAGCTCCTACAATGAGCAGTTCTTC
TRBJ2-1,.,TRBV6-5,.,CASSYTRRDEQFF,TGTGCCAGCAGTTATACGAGGAGAGATGAGCAGTTCTTC
TRBJ2-1,once,TRBV7-8,.,CASSFPGLPGGQFF,TGTGCCAGCAGCTTCCCGGGACTGCCAGGTGGGCAGTTCTTC
TRBJ1-1,.,TRBV7-3,TRBD1,CASSPRPDRGGGEAFF,TGTGCCAGCAGCCCCAGACCGGACAGGGGAGGGGGTGAAGCTTTCTTT
TRBJ2-1,.,TRBV4-2,TRBD2,CASSHNIGGRANEQFF,TGTGCCAGCAGCCATAATATAGGCGGGAGGGCTAATGAGCAGTTCTTC
TRBJ2-5,.,TRBV11-2,.,CASSPMEGAQETQYF,TGTGCCAGCAGCCCAATGGAGGGGGCCCAAGAGACCCAGTACTTC
TRBJ2-3,few,TRBV25-1,TRBD2,CASSEPGAGGTDTQYF,TGTGCCAGCAGTGAACCCGGAGCGGGAGGAACAGATACGCAGTATTTT
TRBJ2-3,.,TRBV2,.,CASIRAGDTQYF,TGTGCCAGCATTAGGGCGGGAGATACGCAGTATTTT